These 30 T cell receptor beta chains originate from one sample sequenced in a study of T-cell memory formation after mild COVID-19. MiXCR, run by TCRdb on the 5' RACE reads, gives a single entry per CDR3 protein. The sample has just over 400,000 distinct CDR3 sequences, under 25% seen once. The source material was PBMCs or a T cell subset sorted from them (not recorded which). The receptor source for this set is an adult woman who had mild COVID-19 (a few samples of this study predate the infection). Cell type and time point are not known.

DNA for the CDR3: TGTGCCAGCAGCTTATGGGGACAGGGCGTAATTCAGGGCTACACCTTC. Its translation is CASSLWGQGVIQGYTF. The chain uses TRBV7-2 and TRBJ1-2; 9 nucleotides line up with TRBD1. The germline CDR1 and CDR2 sequences are SGHTA and FQGNSA. V was clipped by 2 bases and J by 8 bases; unmatched bases: 12. The length of the CDR3 is 16 residues.

This clonotype was seen more than once but under ten times. The rearrangement links TRBV6-1 to TRBJ1-6; 8 bases line up with TRBD1. The CDR3 is 14 amino acids. Looked up from germline, CDR1 is MNHNS and CDR2 is SASEGT. The J segment lost 6 bases and the V segment lost 6 bases, leaving 4 bases of the junction unmatched. CDR3 sequence (DNA): TGTGCCAGCAGGCAGGGGGCCCTTAATTCACCCCTCCACTTT. Its protein is CASRQGALNSPLHF.

This clonotype was found a few times. CDR3 residues: CASSLGARNPNYGYTF. The CDR3 DNA reads as TGTGCCAGCAGCTTAGGTGCCCGGAACCCGAACTATGGCTACACCTTC. The chain uses TRBV11-2 and TRBJ1-2; the D is unclear. V gave up 1 base and J gave up 2 bases, with 14 bases separating them. The length of the CDR3 is 16 residues. CDR1 is SGHAT and CDR2 is FQNNGV in the germline V gene.

The V call is TRBV6-4, the J call TRBJ2-5, with D perhaps matching TRBD1 (6 bases). Trimming removed 5 bases from V and 5 bases from J, with 18 bases in between. CDR1 MRHNA and CDR2 SNTAGT come from the germline V gene. The CDR3 extends over 15 amino acids. The CDR3 bases are TGTGCCAGCAGTCCCGGGACATCACCTGGGGAGACCCAGTACTTC. This codes for CASSPGTSPGETQYF.

As DNA, the CDR3 is TGTGCCACCAGTGATCCGACAGGGCCGCCCCAGCATTTT. This sequence encodes CATSDPTGPPQHF. The V and J genes are TRBV24-1 and TRBJ1-5; 7 bases align to TRBD1. Germline CDR1 KGHDR, CDR2 SFDVKD. The CDR3 is 13 amino acids. The trim removed 3 bases at V and 9 bases at J, leaving 4 bases unmatched.

The V gene is TRBV30, the J gene TRBJ2-7; 7 nucleotides match TRBD1. Germline loops: CDR1 GTSNPN, CDR2 SVGIG (reference sequence). The ends lost 3 bases at V and 3 bases at J; junction bases unmatched: 5. This CDR3 spans 13 amino acids. The CDR3 DNA sequence: TGTGCCTGGAGGTTGACAGGGATCTACGAGCAGTACTTC. This encodes CAWRLTGIYEQYF.

This chain connects TRBV12-3 or TRBV12-4 to TRBJ2-4; D may be TRBD1 (5 bases). V lost 5 bases to trimming and J lost 2 bases, with 13 bases between them. The CDR3 sequence is 15 residues long. The CDR3 nucleotides read TGTGCCAGCAGTCAGGGCCTCCACCCCAAAAACATTCAGTACTTC. It is translated as CASSQGLHPKNIQYF.

In DNA form, the CDR3 reads TGTGCCAGCAGCTTAGGAGCGGCAACGATAGGGGACGAGCAGTACTTC. Translating gives CASSLGAATIGDEQYF. The genes are TRBV7-8 and TRBJ2-7; D tentatively reads TRBD1 or TRBD2 (5 bases each). The CDR3 covers 16 residues. Looked up from germline, CDR1 is SGHVS and CDR2 is FQNEAQ. Trimming left V 1 base short and J 5 bases short, with 18 bases between.

This chain joins TRBV20-1 and TRBJ1-1, with D unclear. The CDR3 length is 14 residues. Per the germline V gene, CDR1 is DFQATT and CDR2 is SNEGSKA (reference sequence). V was clipped by 1 base and J by 4 bases, with 13 bases between them. As DNA, the CDR3 is TGCAGTGCTAGAGGGCTGGGGATGGGCACTGAAGCTTTCTTT. Translation: CSARGLGMGTEAFF.

This clonotype was counted a few times. The J gene is TRBJ2-3, the V gene TRBV6-7, with D perhaps given as TRBD1 or TRBD2 (5 bases each). TRBV6-7 has ORF status, its function being uncertain. V dropped 6 bases and J dropped 5 bases, with 15 bases sitting between them. The CDR3 sequence is 14 residues long. CDR3 in DNA: TGTGCCAGCAGCCCGGACGGGGCAGGAGATACGCAGTATTTT. This codes for CASSPDGAGDTQYF.

This clonotype was counted at least ten times. Germline and junction disagree at one end, which may indicate a read error. The genes are TRBV7-6 and TRBJ1-1, with TRBD1 as a possible D gene (5 bases). This CDR3 has 13 amino acids. Germline CDR1 and CDR2: SGHVS and FNYEAQ. The chain's CDR3 is CASSPGTNTEAFF. The CDR3 DNA reads TGCGCCAGCAGTCCTGGGACGAACACTGAAGCTTTCTTT.

V and J are TRBV7-3 and TRBJ1-2, with TRBD1 matching 7 bases. CDR1 is SGHTA, CDR2 FQGTGA, per germline. J was trimmed by 10 bases and V by 5 bases; bases with no gene match: 10. The CDR3 has 13 amino acids. The CDR3 reads CASSRQGGSVYTF. For the CDR3, the DNA is TGTGCCAGCAGCCGACAGGGTGGTTCTGTCTACACCTTC.

The rearrangement joins TRBV15 to TRBJ1-4, with TRBD1 as a possible D gene (6 bases). The CDR3 is 14 amino acids. Looked up from germline, CDR1 is LNHNV and CDR2 is YYDKDF (reference sequence). Trimming left V 8 bases short and J 7 bases short, with 17 bases between. The CDR3 DNA sequence: TGTGCCACCTCCAGAGGGGGGAACTTTGAAAAACTGTTTTTT. Protein product: CATSRGGNFEKLFF.

As regards this clonotype: A much larger clonotype is one base distant, so this may be a read error. The chain joins TRBV20-1 to TRBJ2-1, with D possibly called TRBD1 or TRBD2 (5 bases each). From germline, CDR1 is DFQATT and CDR2 SNEGSKA (reference sequence). Deletions cut 5 bases from V and 10 bases from J, with 21 bases between. The CDR3 is 14 residues long. CDR3 bases: TGCAGTGCTCACCCCGGGACGAAAAAAAGGGAGCAGTTCTTC. Encoded protein: CSAHPGTKKREQFF.

The V gene is TRBV20-1, the J gene TRBJ2-7; TRBD1 is a possible D gene (5 bases). Looked up from germline, CDR1 is DFQATT and CDR2 is SNEGSKA (reference sequence). The CDR3 totals 14 residues. V was cut by 1 base and J by 2 bases, with 12 bases left in between. The CDR3 protein is CSARVLGLPYEQYF. CDR3 DNA sequence: TGCAGTGCTAGAGTTTTGGGGCTCCCCTACGAGCAGTACTTC.

The gene calls are TRBV5-4 and TRBJ2-6, with D uncertain. The germline CDR1 and CDR2 sequences are SGHNT and YYREEE (reference sequence). V was shortened by 0 bases and J by 4 bases, with 14 bases between the two germline ends. The CDR3 is 17 amino acids. CDR3 DNA: TGTGCCAGCAGCTTGGAACGTGGGAACTCCGGGGCCAACGTCCTGACTTTC. Amino acids: CASSLERGNSGANVLTF.

This clonotype was seen a handful of times. The V and J genes are TRBV20-1 and TRBJ2-7; 8 bases map to TRBD1. Trimming cost V 5 bases and J 3 bases; bases outside gene matches: 6. The CDR3 is 13 residues long. In germline, CDR1 is DFQATT, CDR2 SNEGSKA (reference sequence). The CDR3 is CSAETGTGYEQYF. The CDR3 DNA follows: TGCAGTGCTGAGACCGGGACAGGCTACGAGCAGTACTTC.

This chain links TRBV4-3 with TRBJ1-1, with D possibly being TRBD1 (5 bases). The CDR3 spans 16 residues. V gave up 0 bases and J gave up 1 base, with 12 bases separating them. Germline lookup yields CDR1 LGHNA and CDR2 YSLEER. The CDR3 nucleotides are TGCGCCAGCAGCCAAGATTTAGGGGCGCAGAACACTGAAGCTTTCTTT. Encoded protein: CASSQDLGAQNTEAFF.

The chain uses TRBV7-9 and TRBJ2-7; D unresolved. The CDR3 extends over 14 amino acids. Trimming shortened V by 4 bases and J by 2 bases, and 12 bases separated the two germline ends. The V gene's germline CDR1 is SEHNR and CDR2 FQNEAQ (reference sequence). Here the CDR3 reads CASSSGDRPYEQYF. CDR3 DNA sequence: TGTGCCAGCAGCTCTGGCGATAGGCCCTACGAGCAGTACTTC.

This chain links TRBV5-5 with TRBJ1-5, with D perhaps matching TRBD1 (5 bases). The CDR3 is 15 amino acids. Germline CDR1 is SGHKS and CDR2 is YYEKEE (reference sequence). Trimming shortened V by 5 bases and J by 6 bases, and 18 bases separated the two germline ends. CDR3 sequence (DNA): TGTGCCAGCAGTCCGGCCGGGACTAAGGGTCAGCCCCAGCATTTT. Amino acid sequence: CASSPAGTKGQPQHF.

This clonotype has ten or more counts. V usage is TRBV3-1 and J usage is TRBJ1-1; D is unresolved. There are 14 residues in the CDR3. From germline, CDR1 is LGHDT and CDR2 YNNKEL (reference sequence). V dropped 0 bases and J dropped 4 bases, with 9 bases sitting between them. The CDR3 reads CASSQDRGVTEAFF. CDR3 DNA: TGTGCCAGCAGCCAAGATCGTGGGGTCACTGAAGCTTTCTTT.

This clonotype was seen only a few times. The chain employs TRBV12-3 or TRBV12-4 and TRBJ1-6, with a weak D call TRBD1 (6 bases). The CDR3 is 12 residues long. V lost 3 bases and J 14 bases, leaving 11 bases between the germline ends. The CDR3 DNA follows: TGTGCCAGCAGTTTCTTTGACAGGTCCCTCCACTTT. Its protein product is CASSFFDRSLHF.

The chain links TRBV4-3 to TRBJ2-2; D might be TRBD2 (5 bases). This CDR3 comprises 15 residues. Trimming shortened V by 4 bases and J by 6 bases, and 15 bases separated the two germline ends. Germline loops: CDR1 LGHNA, CDR2 YSLEER. The CDR3 region is CASSPVPGTSGELFF. The CDR3 nucleotides read TGCGCCAGCAGCCCCGTGCCGGGAACGTCCGGGGAGCTGTTTTTT.

This clonotype was seen a handful of times. This rearrangement joins TRBV7-2 to TRBJ2-1; D ambiguous. Trimming pared 1 base from V and 12 bases from J, leaving 13 bases between. CDR3 length: 13 residues. Germline CDR1 and CDR2: SGHTA and FQGNSA. The CDR3 spells CASSLGLHLGQFF. The CDR3 bases are TGTGCCAGCAGCTTAGGCCTCCACTTGGGGCAGTTCTTC. The complete variable domain, with remaining parts taken from reference TRBV7-2 and TRBJ2-1, reads GAGVSQSPSNKVTEKGKDVELRCDPISGHTALYWYRQSLGQGLEFLIYFQGNSAPDKSGLPSDRFSAERTGGSVSTLTIQRTQQEDSAVYLCASSLGLHLGQFFGPGTRLTVL.

The table lists this clonotype with a few counts. This rearrangement joins TRBV27 to TRBJ2-3; D gene ambiguous. The germline CDR1 and CDR2 sequences are MNHEY and SMNVEV (reference sequence). The germline V and J ends were trimmed by 8 bases and 1 base, with 13 bases remaining between them. The CDR3 sequence is 14 residues long. The CDR3 DNA reads as TGTGCCAGCGCCCGGTCCGGGCGCACAGATACGCAGTATTTT. Amino acid sequence: CASARSGRTDTQYF.

V usage is TRBV7-9 and J usage is TRBJ2-1; TRBD2 matches at 11 bases. V dropped 5 bases and J dropped 0; count of bases not matched to a gene: 9. CDR1 is SEHNR and CDR2 is FQNEAQ in the germline V gene (reference sequence). The CDR3 length is 18 residues. CDR3 sequence: CASSLTGTSGLSYNEQFF. CDR3 DNA: TGTGCCAGCAGCCTAACCGGGACTAGCGGACTCTCCTACAATGAGCAGTTCTTC.

This sequence joins TRBV2 and TRBJ2-3; a possible D gene is TRBD2 (5 bases). The germline V and J ends were trimmed by 4 bases and 6 bases, with 14 bases remaining between them. Germline loops: CDR1 SNHLY, CDR2 FYNNEI. The CDR3 runs to 14 residues. CDR3 region: CASSGRTWADTQYF. CDR3 bases: TGTGCCAGCAGTGGACGGACTTGGGCGGATACGCAGTATTTT.

This chain connects TRBV2 to TRBJ2-2; TRBD1 matches 8 bases. The CDR3 runs to 13 residues. CDR1 and CDR2 from the germline V gene are SNHLY and FYNNEI. Trimming at V came to 10 bases and at J to 1 base, leaving 2 bases not matched to a gene. CDR3 amino acids: CAKQGENTGELFF. In DNA, the CDR3 is TGTGCCAAACAGGGGGAGAACACCGGGGAGCTGTTTTTT. The whole variable domain, remainder taken from reference TRBV2 and TRBJ2-2, is EPEVTQTPSHQVTQMGQEVILRCVPISNHLYFYWYRQILGQKVEFLVSFYNNEISEKSEIFDDQFSVERPDGSNFTLKIRSTKLEDSAMYFCAKQGENTGELFFGEGSRLTVL.

This clonotype was found a few times. The V call is TRBV9, the J call TRBJ2-3; no clear D gene. The length of the CDR3 is 13 residues. The V gene's germline CDR1 is SGDLS and CDR2 YYNGEE. V dropped 4 bases and J dropped 4 bases, with 10 bases sitting between them. The chain's CDR3 is CASSPRVADTQYF. The CDR3 DNA sequence: TGTGCCAGCAGCCCGAGAGTAGCAGATACGCAGTATTTT.

In this sample, this clonotype turned up a few times. The CDR3 region is CASSSLGASGRSTDTQYF. CDR3 bases: TGTGCCAGCAGCTCCTTGGGTGCTAGCGGGAGGAGCACAGATACGCAGTATTTT. The V and J genes are TRBV11-2 and TRBJ2-3, with TRBD2 matching over 11 bases. The V gene's germline CDR1 is SGHAT and CDR2 FQNNGV. With V trimmed by 4 bases and J by 0 bases, 9 bases remained unmatched. The CDR3 has 18 residues.